This entry lists 16 T cell receptor beta chains sequenced from one sample in a study of molecular identifiers for immune sequencing clone quantification. MiXCR, run by TCRdb on the PCR reads, gives a single entry per CDR3 protein. The table includes about 640,000 distinct CDR3 sequences, about 20% detected once. Sequencing was performed on naive CD8+ T cells from blood, with Jurkat cell RNA spiked in. Subset of the sample: FACS-sorted CD8+CD4-CCR7+CD45RA+ naive T cells. Receptor source: a human donor in good health. Some libraries in this study had Jurkat cell RNA spiked in.

This chain connects TRBV4-1 to TRBJ1-1; the D is unclear. Germline V lookup: CDR1 MGHRA, CDR2 YSYEKL. The CDR3 covers 13 residues. V was shortened by 6 bases and J by 0 bases, with 8 bases between the two germline ends. CDR3 loop: CASSHTVNTEAFF. The CDR3 DNA reads as TGCGCCAGCAGTCATACAGTGAACACTGAAGCTTTCTTT.

This clonotype has more than one count but fewer than ten. The chain recombines TRBV19 with TRBJ1-5, with TRBD1 matching 7 bases. The junction had 12 bases not matched to a gene; V was cut back by 5 bases and J by 8 bases. The CDR3 has 15 amino acids. The germline V gene encodes CDR1 LNHDA and CDR2 SQIVND (reference sequence). DNA of the CDR3: TGTGCCAGTAGTGGAATACAGGGGAAGCTAAAGCCCCAGCATTTT. It specifies CASSGIQGKLKPQHF. The complete variable domain, with remaining parts taken from reference TRBV19 and TRBJ1-5, reads DGGITQSPKYLFRKEGQNVTLSCEQNLNHDAMYWYRQDPGQGLRLIYYSQIVNDFQKGDIAEGYSVSREKKESFPLTVTSAQKNPTAFYLCASSGIQGKLKPQHFGDGTRLSIL.

This clonotype was found a few times. The J gene is TRBJ2-2, the V gene TRBV19; D is undetermined. Germline lookup yields CDR1 LNHDA and CDR2 SQIVND (reference sequence). This CDR3 has 14 amino acids. Deletions cut 7 bases from V and 2 bases from J, with 11 bases between. CDR3 coding DNA: TGTGCCAGTAAAATTCAGTATAACACCGGGGAGCTGTTTTTT. Translated: CASKIQYNTGELFF.

This rearrangement joins TRBV4-3 to TRBJ2-1; TRBD1 matches at 7 bases. This CDR3 comprises 15 residues. Germline-derived CDR1 and CDR2 are LGHNA and YSLEER. V lost 5 bases to trimming and J lost 6 bases; unmatched junction nucleotides: 10. As DNA, the CDR3 is TGCGCCAGCAGCGTAGGGACAGTGACGCGCAATGAGCAGTTCTTC. Encoded protein: CASSVGTVTRNEQFF.

The sample holds many counts of this clonotype. The V gene is TRBV14, the J gene TRBJ2-5; 7 bases align to TRBD1. This CDR3 is 16 amino acids long. Germline loops: CDR1 SGHDN, CDR2 FVKESK. V was clipped by 0 bases and J by 3 bases; unmatched bases: 7. The CDR3 sequence: CASSQERTGPKETQYF. The CDR3 coding sequence is TGTGCCAGCAGCCAAGAACGGACAGGTCCAAAAGAGACCCAGTACTTC.

This clonotype came up many times. The chain uses TRBV30 and TRBJ2-1, with 7 nucleotides matching TRBD2. The germline CDR1 and CDR2 sequences are GTSNPN and SVGIG (reference sequence). V dropped 3 bases and J dropped 5; count of bases not matched to a gene: 1. This CDR3 spans 12 amino acids. The DNA for the CDR3 is TGTGCCTGGAGGCTAGCGGACAATGAGCAGTTCTTC. This translates into CAWRLADNEQFF. Filled out from reference TRBV30 and TRBJ2-1, the complete variable domain reads SQTIHQWPATLVQPVGSPLSLECTVEGTSNPNLYWYRQAAGRGLQLLFYSVGIGQISSEVPQNLSASRPQDRQFILSSKKLLLSDSGFYLCAWRLADNEQFFGPGTRLTVL.

The rearrangement links TRBV27 to TRBJ2-5, with 16 positions matching TRBD2. The germline gives CDR1 MNHEY, CDR2 SMNVEV (reference sequence). V lost 5 bases to trimming and J lost 1 base; unmatched junction nucleotides: 7. This CDR3 has 18 amino acids. CDR3 coding DNA: TGTGCCAGCAGTCCCGGGACTAGCGGGAGGGCCTTCCAAGAGACCCAGTACTTC. Protein product: CASSPGTSGRAFQETQYF.

This clonotype showed up many times. CDR3 bases: TGTGCCATCAGGTCAGGGTCCGACGAGCAGTACTTC. As protein: CAIRSGSDEQYF. The rearrangement uses TRBV10-3 and TRBJ2-7; perhaps TRBD1 as D (5 bases). The germline V and J ends were trimmed by 6 bases and 5 bases, with 11 bases remaining between them. Germline-derived CDR1 and CDR2 are ENHRY and SYGVKD. The CDR3 length is 12 residues.

The chain is built from TRBV6-5 and TRBJ2-7; D gene uncertain. Trimming stripped 4 bases from V and 2 bases from J, with 9 bases between. The V gene's germline CDR1 is MNHEY and CDR2 SVGAGI. The CDR3 sequence is 13 residues long. CDR3 sequence: CASSCRLTYEQYF. The CDR3 DNA sequence: TGTGCCAGCAGTTGCAGGTTGACCTACGAGCAGTACTTC.

Many counts were recorded for this clonotype. This chain joins TRBV15 and TRBJ2-1; 10 nucleotides agree with TRBD2. CDR1 and CDR2 from the germline V gene are LNHNV and YYDKDF (reference sequence). Losses at the gene ends were 4 bases for V and 0 bases for J; bases not matched to a gene: 6. The CDR3 runs to 17 residues. CDR3 loop: CATSKGLAASSYNEQFF. For the CDR3, the DNA is TGTGCCACCAGCAAAGGACTAGCGGCTAGCTCCTACAATGAGCAGTTCTTC.

This clonotype occurred a few times. The chain employs TRBV4-3 and TRBJ1-2; tentatively, D is TRBD1 (5 bases). The length of the CDR3 is 15 residues. Germline V gives CDR1 LGHNA, CDR2 YSLEER. V gave up 0 bases and J gave up 3 bases, with 11 bases separating them. CDR3 coding DNA: TGCGCCAGCAGCCAAGATGGGGCAGGTTACTATGGCTACACCTTC. It specifies CASSQDGAGYYGYTF.

This clonotype appeared many times. The rearrangement links TRBV27 to TRBJ2-7; 9 nucleotides align to TRBD2. CDR1 is MNHEY, CDR2 SMNVEV, per germline (reference sequence). V lost 4 bases, J lost 7 bases, and 2 bases stayed unmatched. This CDR3 has 12 residues. CDR3 protein: CASSSGLAEQYF. DNA of the CDR3: TGTGCCAGCAGTTCCGGACTAGCGGAGCAGTACTTC.

The count of this clonotype is one. One base away lies a much larger clone, so this may be a sequencing read error. This sequence joins TRBV11-2 and TRBJ2-3; possible D gene TRBD1, 7 bases. The V gene's germline CDR1 is SGHAT and CDR2 FQNNGV. This CDR3 is 14 amino acids long. The CDR3 DNA is TGTGCCAGCAGCTTAGTGCAGGGGGGAGATGAGCAGTCCTTC. Protein sequence: CASSLVQGGDEQSF.

This chain joins TRBV3-1 and TRBJ2-7; possibly TRBD1 for D (6 bases). CDR1 LGHDT and CDR2 YNNKEL come from the germline V gene (reference sequence). Deletions cut 0 bases from V and 2 bases from J, with 14 bases between. The CDR3 loop spans 16 amino acids. The chain's CDR3 is CASSQESFAGAYEQYF. The CDR3 DNA follows: TGTGCCAGCAGCCAAGAGAGTTTTGCAGGGGCCTACGAGCAGTACTTC.

This clonotype was detected many times. The J gene is TRBJ2-3, the V gene TRBV20-1; D could derive from TRBD1 or TRBD2 (5 bases each). Germline CDR1 is DFQATT and CDR2 is SNEGSKA (reference sequence). The V and J ends lost 3 bases and 4 bases respectively, with 14 bases between them. This CDR3 comprises 14 residues. CDR3 amino acids: CSARALRGSDTQYF. In DNA form, the CDR3 reads TGCAGTGCTAGGGCACTTCGGGGCTCAGATACGCAGTATTTT.

A word on this clonotype: Germline is not matched at one junction end, which may reflect a read error. The chain links TRBV7-2 to TRBJ1-2; TRBD1 matches 7 bases. The CDR3 consists of 15 residues. CDR1 is SGHTA, CDR2 FQGNSA, per germline. The CDR3 DNA follows: TGTGCCAGCAGCTTAGGACAGGGACCCTTCTATGGCTGCACCTTC. Its translation: CASSLGQGPFYGCTF.